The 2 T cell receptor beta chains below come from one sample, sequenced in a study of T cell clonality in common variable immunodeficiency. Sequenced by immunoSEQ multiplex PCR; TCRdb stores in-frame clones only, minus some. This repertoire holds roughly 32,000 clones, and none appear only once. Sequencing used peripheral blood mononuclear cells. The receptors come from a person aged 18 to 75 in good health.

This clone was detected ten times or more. The covered CDR3 bases are TGCGCCAGCACCGAGGACTACAGGAACACTGAA. Protein sequence: CASTEDYRNTE. The whole CDR3 sequence is CASTEDYRNTEAFF. This chain links TRBV4-1 with TRBJ1-1; D gene ambiguous. The CDR3 goes on 3 residues after the read ends, and that part is filled in from the germline J gene. CDR3 length: 14 amino acids. V was pared by 7 bases and J by 1 base, with 13 bases between. Germline loops: CDR1 MGHRA, CDR2 YSYEKL.

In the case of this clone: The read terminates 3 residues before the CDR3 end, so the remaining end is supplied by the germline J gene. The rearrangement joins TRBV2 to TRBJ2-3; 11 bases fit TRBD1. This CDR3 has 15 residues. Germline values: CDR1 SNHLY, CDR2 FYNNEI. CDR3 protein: CASSEGQGVWETQYF. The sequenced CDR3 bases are TGTGCCAGCAGTGAGGGACAGGGGGTATGGGAGACG.